Below are 11 T cell receptor beta chains sequenced from a single sample in a study of blood T cell repertoires in COVID-19. The data were produced by immunoSEQ multiplex PCR, yet TCRdb's version contains in-frame clones alone and is incomplete. The table has a few hundred thousand clones, about 80% seen once. Sequenced: PBMCs or T cells enriched from blood (not recorded which). These receptors all come from a man aged 50 or older who had recovered from COVID-19.

There are a few counts of this clone. This sequence joins TRBV7-9 and TRBJ2-7; possibly TRBD2 for D (5 bases). Deletions cut 1 base from V and 5 bases from J, with 12 bases between. Germline V gene lookup returns CDR1 SEHNR and CDR2 FQNEAQ (reference sequence). The CDR3 has 14 residues. CDR3 amino acids: CASSLDLAVDEQYF. The CDR3 nucleotides are TGTGCCAGCAGCTTAGACCTAGCTGTGGACGAGCAGTACTTC.

The gene calls are TRBV18 and TRBJ2-4; weak D call: TRBD1 (5 bases). V dropped 6 bases and J dropped 7 bases, with 19 bases sitting between them. The CDR3 is 15 amino acids. Germline assignment: CDR1 KGHSH and CDR2 LQKENI. The CDR3 region is CASSEPTSGKNIQYF. The CDR3 DNA reads as TGTGCCAGCTCCGAACCAACTTCAGGGAAGAACATTCAGTACTTC.

As concerns this clone: The same CDR3 is also encoded by other DNA sequences in this sample. J is TRBJ1-1 and V is TRBV30, with D maybe TRBD1 (6 bases). The CDR3 covers 13 residues. The V gene lost 0 bases and the J gene lost 1 base, with 6 bases spanning the gap. Germline CDR1 is GTSNPN and CDR2 is SVGIG (reference sequence). CDR3 loop: CAWSVQGNTEAFF. CDR3 bases: TGTGCCTGGAGTGTACAGGGGAACACTGAAGCTTTCTTT.

This clone has only one observation. The chain has TRBV5-1 and TRBJ2-1, with D perhaps TRBD2 (5 bases). The CDR3 length is 14 residues. V lost 0 bases to trimming and J lost 2 bases, with 6 bases between them. CDR1 and CDR2 from the germline V gene are SGHRS and YFSETQ. The DNA for the CDR3 is TGCGCCAGCAGCTTGGACGGGACCTACAATGAGCAGTTCTTC. This encodes CASSLDGTYNEQFF. Together with reference TRBV5-1 and TRBJ2-1, the CDR3 gives the full variable domain: KAGVTQTPRYLIKTRGQQVTLSCSPISGHRSVSWYQQTPGQGLQFLFEYFSETQRNKGNFPGRFSGRQFSNSRSEMNVSTLELGDSALYLCASSLDGTYNEQFFGPGTRLTVL.

The rearrangement uses TRBV19 and TRBJ1-2; a possible D gene is TRBD1 (6 bases). V dropped 3 bases and J dropped 8 bases, with 16 bases sitting between them. Per germline, CDR1 LNHDA and CDR2 SQIVND (reference sequence). The CDR3 is 14 amino acids. The CDR3 coding sequence is TGTGCCAGTAGTATTGGGGACACTCGAGCAGGCTACACCTTC. Protein: CASSIGDTRAGYTF.

The chain joins TRBV3-1 (or the pseudogene TRBV3-2) to TRBJ2-3; 14 bases map to TRBD2. Germline CDR1 LGHDT, CDR2 YNNKEL (reference sequence). Losses at the gene ends were 3 bases for V and 4 bases for J; bases not matched to a gene: 3. The CDR3 has 16 residues. The DNA of the CDR3 is TGTGCCAGCAGCCAGGGGACTAGCGGGGGATCAGATACGCAGTATTTT. Amino acid sequence: CASSQGTSGGSDTQYF.

The CDR3, as DNA: TGCGCCAGCAGCTCCTACGGACAGGGCACTGAAGCTTTCTTT. This gives the protein CASSSYGQGTEAFF. This sequence joins TRBV5-1 and TRBJ1-1; 8 bases are a match to TRBD1. J lost 4 bases, V lost 3 bases, and 5 bases had no gene match. From germline, CDR1 is SGHRS and CDR2 YFSETQ. The length of the CDR3 is 14 residues. Complete variable domain (other parts from reference TRBV5-1 and TRBJ1-1): KAGVTQTPRYLIKTRGQQVTLSCSPISGHRSVSWYQQTPGQGLQFLFEYFSETQRNKGNFPGRFSGRQFSNSRSEMNVSTLELGDSALYLCASSSYGQGTEAFFGQGTRLTVV.

The V gene is TRBV28, the J gene TRBJ1-4, with D maybe TRBD1 (5 bases). V lost 6 bases and J 4 bases, leaving 15 bases between the germline ends. CDR3 length equals 15 residues. The germline V gene has CDR1 MDHEN and CDR2 SYDVKM. The CDR3 DNA follows: TGTGCCAGCAGGTCCCCCAGGGCGAATAATGAAAAACTGTTTTTT. Encoded protein: CASRSPRANNEKLFF.

The chain uses TRBV27 and TRBJ1-2; 9 bases are a match to TRBD1. The CDR3 loop spans 17 amino acids. In germline, CDR1 is MNHEY, CDR2 SMNVEV (reference sequence). V shed 2 bases, J shed 2 bases, and the junction held 9 bases outside the gene matches. The CDR3 sequence: CASSLRVVGQGNYGYTF. In nucleotides, the CDR3 is TGTGCCAGCAGTTTAAGGGTGGTGGGACAGGGAAACTATGGCTACACCTTC.

This clone occurred many times. Other nucleotide sequences in the sample specify the same CDR3. The gene calls are TRBV27 and TRBJ1-4, with D perhaps TRBD1 (5 bases). V shed 8 bases and J shed 0 bases, with 13 bases lying between them. Germline V lookup: CDR1 MNHEY, CDR2 SMNVEV (reference sequence). The CDR3 totals 15 residues. Here the CDR3 reads CASRYAGATNEKLFF. The CDR3 region has the DNA TGTGCCAGCCGATATGCGGGGGCAACTAATGAAAAACTGTTTTTT.

This chain connects TRBV5-1 to TRBJ2-5, with D hard to call. V was shortened by 5 bases and J by 5 bases, with 10 bases between the two germline ends. The CDR3 extends over 12 amino acids. Per germline, CDR1 SGHRS and CDR2 YFSETQ. CDR3: CASRGPVETQYF. Written as DNA, the CDR3 is TGCGCCAGCAGGGGCCCGGTTGAGACCCAGTACTTC.